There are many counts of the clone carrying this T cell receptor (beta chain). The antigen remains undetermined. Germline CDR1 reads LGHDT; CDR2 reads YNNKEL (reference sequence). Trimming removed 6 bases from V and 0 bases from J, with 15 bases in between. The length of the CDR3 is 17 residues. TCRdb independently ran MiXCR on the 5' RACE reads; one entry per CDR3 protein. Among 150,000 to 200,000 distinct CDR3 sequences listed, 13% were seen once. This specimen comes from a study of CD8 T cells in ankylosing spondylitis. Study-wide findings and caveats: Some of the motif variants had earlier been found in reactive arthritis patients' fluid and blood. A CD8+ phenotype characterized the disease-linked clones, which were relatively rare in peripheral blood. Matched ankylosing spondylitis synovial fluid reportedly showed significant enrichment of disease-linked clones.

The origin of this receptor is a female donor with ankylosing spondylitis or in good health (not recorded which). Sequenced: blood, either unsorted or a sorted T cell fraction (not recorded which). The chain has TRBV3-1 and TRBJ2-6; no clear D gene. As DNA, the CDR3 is TGTGCCAGCAGAGGTGTAGAGCCCAACTCTGGGGCCAACGTCCTGACTTTC. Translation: CASRGVEPNSGANVLTF.